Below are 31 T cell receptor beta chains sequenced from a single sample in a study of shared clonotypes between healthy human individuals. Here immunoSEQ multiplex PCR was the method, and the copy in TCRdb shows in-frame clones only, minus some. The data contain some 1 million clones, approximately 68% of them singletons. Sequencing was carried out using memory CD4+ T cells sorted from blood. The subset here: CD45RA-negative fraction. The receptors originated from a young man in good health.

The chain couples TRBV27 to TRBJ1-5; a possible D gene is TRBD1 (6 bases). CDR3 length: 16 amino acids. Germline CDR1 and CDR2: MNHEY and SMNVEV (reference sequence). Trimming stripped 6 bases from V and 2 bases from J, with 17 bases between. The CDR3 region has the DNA TGTGCCAGCAGGAAAAGCAGGGGTTCTGGCAATCAGCCCCAGCATTTT. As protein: CASRKSRGSGNQPQHF.

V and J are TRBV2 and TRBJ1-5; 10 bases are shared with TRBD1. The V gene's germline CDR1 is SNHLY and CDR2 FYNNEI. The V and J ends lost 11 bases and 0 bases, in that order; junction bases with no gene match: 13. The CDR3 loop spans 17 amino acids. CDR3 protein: CASNGQGGFYSNQPQHF. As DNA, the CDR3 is TGTGCCTCCAATGGACAGGGGGGATTTTATAGCAATCAGCCCCAGCATTTT.

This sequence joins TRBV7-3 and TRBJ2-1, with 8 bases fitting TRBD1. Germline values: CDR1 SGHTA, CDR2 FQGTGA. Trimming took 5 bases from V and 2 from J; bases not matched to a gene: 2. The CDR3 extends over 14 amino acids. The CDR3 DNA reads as TGTGCCAGCAGCCCACAGGGGGCCTACAATGAGCAGTTCTTC. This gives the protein CASSPQGAYNEQFF.

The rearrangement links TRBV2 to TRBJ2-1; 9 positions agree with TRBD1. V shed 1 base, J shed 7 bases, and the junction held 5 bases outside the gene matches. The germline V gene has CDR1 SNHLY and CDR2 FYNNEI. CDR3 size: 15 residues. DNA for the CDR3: TGTGCCAGCAGTGAAGGGACAGGGGTAGGGAATGAGCAGTTCTTC. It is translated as CASSEGTGVGNEQFF.

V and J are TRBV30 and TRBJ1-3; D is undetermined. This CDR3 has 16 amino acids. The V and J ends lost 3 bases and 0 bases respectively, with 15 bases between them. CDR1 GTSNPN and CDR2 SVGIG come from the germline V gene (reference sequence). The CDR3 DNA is TGTGCCTGGAGCCGGATCGGGGTTTCCTCTGGAAACACCATATATTTT. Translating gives CAWSRIGVSSGNTIYF.

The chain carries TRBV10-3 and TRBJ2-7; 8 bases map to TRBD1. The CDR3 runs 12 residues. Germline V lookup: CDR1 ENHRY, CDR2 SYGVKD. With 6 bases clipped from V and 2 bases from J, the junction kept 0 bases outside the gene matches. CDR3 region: CAIRGQAYEQYF. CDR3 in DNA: TGTGCCATCAGGGGACAGGCCTACGAGCAGTACTTC.

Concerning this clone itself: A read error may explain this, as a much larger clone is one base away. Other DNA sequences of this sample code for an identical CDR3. The CDR3 DNA reads TGCGCCAGCAGCCCGGGGCCACCGGGGAATGAGCAGTTCTTC. Translating gives CASSPGPPGNEQFF. V and J are TRBV4-3 and TRBJ2-1, with D possibly called TRBD1 or TRBD2 (5 bases each). Per the germline V gene, CDR1 is LGHNA and CDR2 is YSLEER. CDR3 size: 14 residues. V was shortened by 4 bases and J by 7 bases, with 14 bases between the two germline ends.

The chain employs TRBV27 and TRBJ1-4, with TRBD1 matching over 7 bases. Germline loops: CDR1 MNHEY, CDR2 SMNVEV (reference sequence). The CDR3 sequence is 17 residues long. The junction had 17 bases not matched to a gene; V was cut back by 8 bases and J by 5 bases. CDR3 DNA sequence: TGTGCCAGCCGGCCCGTTGGGCAGGGGGAAATCAATGAAAAACTGTTTTTT. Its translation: CASRPVGQGEINEKLFF.

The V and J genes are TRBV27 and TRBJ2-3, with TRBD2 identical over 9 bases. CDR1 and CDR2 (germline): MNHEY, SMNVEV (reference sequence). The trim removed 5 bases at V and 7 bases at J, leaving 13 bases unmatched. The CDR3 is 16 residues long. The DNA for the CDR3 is TGTGCCAGCAGTCCCCTCGGTAGCGGGAGCGGGTATACGCAGTATTTT. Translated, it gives CASSPLGSGSGYTQYF.

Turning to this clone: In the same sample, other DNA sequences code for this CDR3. In DNA, the CDR3 is TGTGCCAGCAGTCTAGGGGGTAACACCGGGGAGCTGTTTTTT. Residues: CASSLGGNTGELFF. V gene TRBV7-2 combines with J gene TRBJ2-2; maybe TRBD1 (6 bases). The CDR3 contains 14 residues. V lost 6 bases to trimming and J lost 2 bases, with 10 bases between them. Germline V lookup: CDR1 SGHTA, CDR2 FQGNSA.

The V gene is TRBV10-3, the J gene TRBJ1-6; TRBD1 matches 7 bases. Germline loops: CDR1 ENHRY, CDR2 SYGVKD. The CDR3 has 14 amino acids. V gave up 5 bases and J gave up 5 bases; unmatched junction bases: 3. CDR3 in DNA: TGTGCCATCAGTCCGGGACAGCATAATTCACCCCTCCACTTT. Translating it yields CAISPGQHNSPLHF.

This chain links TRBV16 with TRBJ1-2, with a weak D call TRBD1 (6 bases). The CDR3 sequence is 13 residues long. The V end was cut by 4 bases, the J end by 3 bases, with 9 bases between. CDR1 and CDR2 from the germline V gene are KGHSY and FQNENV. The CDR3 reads CASSLYRDYGYTF. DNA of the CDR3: TGTGCCAGCAGCCTCTACAGGGACTATGGCTACACCTTC.

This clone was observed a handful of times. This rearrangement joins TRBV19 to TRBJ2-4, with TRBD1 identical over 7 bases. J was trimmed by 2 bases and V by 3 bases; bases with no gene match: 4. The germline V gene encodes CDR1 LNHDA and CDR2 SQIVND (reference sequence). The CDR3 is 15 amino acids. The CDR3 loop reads CASSIGDSSKNIQYF. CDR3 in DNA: TGTGCCAGTAGTATCGGGGACAGCTCCAAAAACATTCAGTACTTC.

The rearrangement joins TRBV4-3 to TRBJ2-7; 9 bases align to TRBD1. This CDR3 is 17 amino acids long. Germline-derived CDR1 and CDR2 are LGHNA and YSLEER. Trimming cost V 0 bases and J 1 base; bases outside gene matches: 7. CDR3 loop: CASSQDYWTGASYEQYF. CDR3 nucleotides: TGCGCCAGCAGCCAAGATTATTGGACAGGGGCTTCCTACGAGCAGTACTTC.

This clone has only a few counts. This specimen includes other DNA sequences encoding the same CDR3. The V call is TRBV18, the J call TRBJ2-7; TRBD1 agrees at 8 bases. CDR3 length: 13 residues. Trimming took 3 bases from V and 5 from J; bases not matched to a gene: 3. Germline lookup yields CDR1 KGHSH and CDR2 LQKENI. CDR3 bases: TGTGCCAGCTCACCTGGACAGGGCGACGAGCAGTACTTC. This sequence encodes CASSPGQGDEQYF.

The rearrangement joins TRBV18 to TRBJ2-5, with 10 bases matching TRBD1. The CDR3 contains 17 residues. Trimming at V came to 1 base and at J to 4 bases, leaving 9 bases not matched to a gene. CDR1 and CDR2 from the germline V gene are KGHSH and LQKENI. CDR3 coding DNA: TGTGCCAGCTCACCACTGGGGACAGGGGCAGTAACAGAGACCCAGTACTTC. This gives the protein CASSPLGTGAVTETQYF.

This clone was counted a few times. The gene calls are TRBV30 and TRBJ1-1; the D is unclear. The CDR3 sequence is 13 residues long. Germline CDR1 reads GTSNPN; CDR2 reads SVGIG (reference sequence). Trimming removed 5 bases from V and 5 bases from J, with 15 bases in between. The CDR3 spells CAWGKEVETEAFF. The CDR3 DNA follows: TGTGCCTGGGGCAAGGAGGTAGAGACTGAAGCTTTCTTT.

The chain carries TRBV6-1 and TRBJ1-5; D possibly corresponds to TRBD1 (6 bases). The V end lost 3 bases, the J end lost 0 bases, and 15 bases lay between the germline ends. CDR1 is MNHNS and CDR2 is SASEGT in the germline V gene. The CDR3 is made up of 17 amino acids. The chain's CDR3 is CASSERGRDYSNQPQHF. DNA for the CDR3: TGTGCCAGCAGTGAGAGGGGGAGGGACTATAGCAATCAGCCCCAGCATTTT.

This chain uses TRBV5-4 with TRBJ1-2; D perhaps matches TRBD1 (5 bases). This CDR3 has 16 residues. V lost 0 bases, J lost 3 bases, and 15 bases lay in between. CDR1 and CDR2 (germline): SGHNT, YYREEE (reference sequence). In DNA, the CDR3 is TGTGCCAGCAGCTTGGGAGGGACGTTCGATTACTATGGCTACACCTTC. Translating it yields CASSLGGTFDYYGYTF.

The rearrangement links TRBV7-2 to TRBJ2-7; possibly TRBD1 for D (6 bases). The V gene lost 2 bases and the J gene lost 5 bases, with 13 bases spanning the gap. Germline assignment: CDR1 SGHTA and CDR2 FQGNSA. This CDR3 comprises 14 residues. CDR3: CASSLRTEPHEQYF. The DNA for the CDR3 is TGTGCCAGCAGCTTAAGGACAGAACCCCACGAGCAGTACTTC.

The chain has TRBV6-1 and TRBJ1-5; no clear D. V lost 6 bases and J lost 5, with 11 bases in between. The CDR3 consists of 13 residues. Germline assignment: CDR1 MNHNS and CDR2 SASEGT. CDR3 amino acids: CASRREHYQPQHF. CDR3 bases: TGTGCCAGCAGGCGGGAACACTATCAGCCCCAGCATTTT.

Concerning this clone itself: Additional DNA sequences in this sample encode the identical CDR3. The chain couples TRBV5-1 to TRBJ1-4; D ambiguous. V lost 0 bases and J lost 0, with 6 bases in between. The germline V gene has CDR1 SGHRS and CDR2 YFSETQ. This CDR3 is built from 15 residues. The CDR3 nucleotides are TGCGCCAGCAGCTTGGTTTCCGCAACTAATGAAAAACTGTTTTTT. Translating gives CASSLVSATNEKLFF.

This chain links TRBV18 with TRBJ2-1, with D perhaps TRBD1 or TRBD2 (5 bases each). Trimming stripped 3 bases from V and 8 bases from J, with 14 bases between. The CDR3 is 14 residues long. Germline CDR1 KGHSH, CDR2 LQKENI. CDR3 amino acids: CASSPGESRYEQFF. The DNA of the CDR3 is TGTGCCAGCTCACCGGGGGAGTCGCGCTATGAGCAGTTCTTC.

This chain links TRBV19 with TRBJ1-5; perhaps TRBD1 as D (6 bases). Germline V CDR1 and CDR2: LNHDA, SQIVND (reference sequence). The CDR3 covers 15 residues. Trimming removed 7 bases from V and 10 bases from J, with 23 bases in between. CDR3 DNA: TGTGCCAGTATGGATCGAGGGGGGCTGTTTCGACCCCAGCATTTT. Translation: CASMDRGGLFRPQHF.

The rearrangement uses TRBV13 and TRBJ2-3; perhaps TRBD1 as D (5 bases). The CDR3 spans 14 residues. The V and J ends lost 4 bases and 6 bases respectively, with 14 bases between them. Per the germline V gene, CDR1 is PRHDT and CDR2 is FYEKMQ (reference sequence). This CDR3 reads CASSSGSRADTQYF. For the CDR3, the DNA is TGTGCCAGCAGCTCAGGGTCCCGGGCGGATACGCAGTATTTT.

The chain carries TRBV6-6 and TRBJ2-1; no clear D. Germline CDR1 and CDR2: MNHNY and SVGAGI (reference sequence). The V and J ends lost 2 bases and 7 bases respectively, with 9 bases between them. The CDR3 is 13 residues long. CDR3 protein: CASSYVMGNEQFF. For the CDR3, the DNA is TGTGCCAGCAGTTACGTAATGGGTAATGAGCAGTTCTTC.

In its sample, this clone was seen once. This chain's CDR3 is CASSYSKNEQFF. CDR3 coding DNA: TGTGCCAGCAGCTACTCCAAGAATGAGCAGTTCTTC. This rearrangement joins TRBV7-2 to TRBJ2-1; no definite D call. CDR1 SGHTA and CDR2 FQGNSA come from the germline V gene. The CDR3 has 12 amino acids. Trimming cost V 4 bases and J 7 bases, with 8 bases left between them.

CDR3 sequence (DNA): TGTGCCAGCTCACCACGGAGGAGTCAGGGCACGAACACCGGGGAGCTGTTTTTT. Amino acids: CASSPRRSQGTNTGELFF. The chain uses TRBV18 and TRBJ2-2; either TRBD1 or TRBD2 may supply D (5 bases each). This CDR3 has 18 residues. Germline lookup yields CDR1 KGHSH and CDR2 LQKENI. V was clipped by 1 base and J by 0 bases, with 15 bases between them. Supplemented by reference TRBV18 and TRBJ2-2, the full variable domain reads NAGVMQNPRHLVRRRGQEARLRCSPMKGHSHVYWYRQLPEEGLKFMVYLQKENIIDESGMPKERFSAEFPKEGPSILRIQQVVRGDSAAYFCASSPRRSQGTNTGELFFGEGSRLTVL.

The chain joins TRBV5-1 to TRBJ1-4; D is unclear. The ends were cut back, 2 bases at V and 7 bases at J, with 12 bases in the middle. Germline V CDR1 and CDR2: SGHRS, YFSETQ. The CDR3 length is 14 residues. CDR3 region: CASSFDAATEKLFF. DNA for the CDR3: TGCGCCAGCAGCTTCGACGCGGCTACTGAAAAACTGTTTTTT.

The CDR3 reads CASSRGQIYEQYF. CDR3 nucleotide sequence: TGTGCCAGCAGCCGGGGCCAGATCTACGAGCAGTACTTC. The chain links TRBV25-1 to TRBJ2-7; D may be TRBD1 or TRBD2 (5 bases each). Trimming took off 6 bases at V and 3 bases at J, with 12 bases between the two ends. The CDR3 is 13 residues long. CDR1 is MGHDK, CDR2 SYGVNS, per germline.

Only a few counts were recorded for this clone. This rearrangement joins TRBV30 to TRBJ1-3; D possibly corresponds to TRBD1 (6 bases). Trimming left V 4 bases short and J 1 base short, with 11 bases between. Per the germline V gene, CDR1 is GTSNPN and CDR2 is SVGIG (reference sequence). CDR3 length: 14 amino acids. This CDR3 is CAWTTGKSGNTIYF. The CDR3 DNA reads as TGTGCCTGGACGACAGGAAAATCTGGAAACACCATATATTTT. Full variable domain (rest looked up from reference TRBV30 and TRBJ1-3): SQTIHQWPATLVQPVGSPLSLECTVEGTSNPNLYWYRQAAGRGLQLLFYSVGIGQISSEVPQNLSASRPQDRQFILSSKKLLLSDSGFYLCAWTTGKSGNTIYFGEGSWLTVV.